This T cell receptor beta chain stems from a study of PD-1 blockade in classical Hodgkin lymphoma. Losses at the gene ends were 8 bases for V and 8 bases for J; bases not matched to a gene: 10. The CDR3 length is 15 residues. Germline V CDR1 and CDR2: MNHNS, SASEGT. Assay used: immunoSEQ multiplex PCR; TCRdb lists only in-frame clones, some missing. The sample shows some 90,000 clones, 80% to 95% of them seen only once. There was relapse after autologous stem cell transplantation in every patient, and there was variation in brentuximab vedotin exposure. The chain employs TRBV6-1 and TRBJ2-2; 11 bases fit TRBD1. This clonotype was sampled from a human donor with classical Hodgkin lymphoma. Sample: peripheral blood mononuclear cells (PBMCs), taken before the second cycle of nivolumab. The CDR3 reads CASLGTGGFLGELFF. CDR3 sequence (DNA): TGTGCCAGCTTAGGGACAGGGGGTTTTTTAGGGGAGCTGTTTTTT.